This T cell receptor beta chain stems from a study of vaccination and CD4 T cells after COVID-19. The V gene's germline CDR1 is LNHDA and CDR2 SQIVND (reference sequence). CDR3 length equals 13 residues. V lost 2 bases and J lost 5; bases outside the gene matches: 0. Cultured CD4+ T cell DNA was sequenced using the Oncomine TCR Beta short-read assay. Genomic DNA was taken out of cultured CD4+ T cells by extraction. TCRdb ran MiXCR on the PCR reads and lists one entry per CDR3 protein. This sample carries about 16,000 distinct CDR3 sequences, about 68% of them seen once, and the ten largest clones take 7.5% to 10%. Treatment of the sample: approximately 9-day PBMC culture with coronavirus spike peptide pools or control peptides (ViraFEST assay). Details on this clonotype: No antigen is known for it.

The gene calls are TRBV19 and TRBJ2-7; TRBD2 matches at 10 bases. The origin of this receptor is a human donor who received a COVID-19 vaccine. Sequences were derived from CD4+ T cells from blood, cultured in vitro, sampled after SARS-CoV-2 vaccination. This chain's CDR3 is CASSILAGDEQYF. The CDR3 DNA reads as TGTGCCAGTAGTATACTAGCGGGGGACGAGCAGTACTTC.